This is a list of T cell receptor beta chains from one sample in a study of T cells in Graves' hyperthyroidism and ophthalmopathy. TCRdb recomputed calls from the multiplex PCR reads with MiXCR, one row per CDR3 protein. The repertoire includes about 600,000 distinct CDR3 sequences, more than 14% of them detected once, and around 12% sits in the top ten. What was sequenced was blood. The receptors derive from a woman between 45 and 60 years old with Graves' ophthalmopathy. The CDR3 runs from the conserved cysteine through the conserved F or W. Size values are once, few and many counts, or a class for expanded clones, and some rows have none.

v_call clone_size cdr3_aa
TRBV6-2/TRBV6-3 many CASSYLAGPSTDTQYF
TRBV7-3 many CASSLTVGSNIQYF
TRBV12-3/TRBV12-4 . CASSVGRRLLYGYTF
TRBV5-5 many CASSLFGQGPYGYTF
TRBV28 . CASSLGLAVCNEQFF
TRBV5-1 many CASSKNGGAVYNEQFF
TRBV5-6 many CASHLGTEAFF
TRBV6-2/TRBV6-3 . CASSFGLDSSYEQYF
TRBV6-1 many CATRQVTDTQYF
TRBV30 many CAWSAGSNSPLHF
TRBV6-2/TRBV6-3 many CASSYLTGLAGTDTQYF
TRBV20-1 many CSASQGLAGYEQYF
TRBV12-3/TRBV12-4 many CASSFLTSTETQYF
TRBV20-1 . CSASKGVQETQYF
TRBV10-3 many CAISESAGIGTEAFF
TRBV9 . CASSRRKKGTLSGNTIYF
TRBV28 . CASSLSVLEQYF
TRBV5-5 . CASSLGGQIYEQYF
TRBV4-1 many CASSQVGQSSYEQYF
TRBV30 few CAWSVGWTSGYYNEQFF
TRBV13 many CASSLWGDEAFF
TRBV7-3 few CASSARLAVGNNEQFF
TRBV6-2/TRBV6-3 . CASKDLSSYEQYF
TRBV28 few CASSKSRPGQGALHF
TRBV28 . CASSLRFGGANVLTF
TRBV9 . CASSAGGAINTDTQYF
TRBV7-2 . CASSLWSPRGEQYF
TRBV12-3/TRBV12-4 many CASSFYRDHYEQYF
TRBV19 . CASSFTASGVLNNEQFF
TRBV20-1 many CSAQGGRAIDQPQHF
TRBV29-1 . CSVSSSGSSYEQYF
TRBV12-3/TRBV12-4 many CASSLRIADQETQYF
TRBV10-3 few CAIGLSDYNEQFF
TRBV15 few CATGSGGDLLQYF
TRBV6-6 many CASSYVAGVSETQYF
TRBV3-1 few CASSQECVVGTRHYEQYF
TRBV6-1 . CASSSQGPGELFF
TRBV7-2 . CASSSTSGAGDTQYF
TRBV27 . CASSPASLAKNIQYF
TRBV29-1 . CSVGSGISYNEQFF
TRBV6-1 many CASSLTPPPLDRITEAFF
TRBV29-1 few CSGRELGTDTQYF
TRBV27 many CASRTYGLAGTDTQYF
TRBV6-6 . CASSYSGVGATEAFF
TRBV2 many CASRQESLRGTQYF
TRBV5-1 many CASSQRSEDYGYTF
TRBV12-3/TRBV12-4 many CASSLAGKNEQFF